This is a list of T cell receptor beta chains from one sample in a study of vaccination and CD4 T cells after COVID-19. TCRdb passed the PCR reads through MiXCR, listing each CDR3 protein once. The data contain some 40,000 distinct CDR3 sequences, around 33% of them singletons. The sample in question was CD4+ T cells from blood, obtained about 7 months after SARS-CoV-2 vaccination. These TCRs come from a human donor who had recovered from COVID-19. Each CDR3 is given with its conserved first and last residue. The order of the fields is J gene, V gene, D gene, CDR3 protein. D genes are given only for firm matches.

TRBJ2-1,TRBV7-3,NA,CASSLMPTYNEQFF
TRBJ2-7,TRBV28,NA,CATQAPYEQYF
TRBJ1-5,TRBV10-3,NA,CASMTGQMNQPQHF
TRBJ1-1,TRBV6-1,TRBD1,CASGRQGSTEAFF
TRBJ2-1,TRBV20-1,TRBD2,CSARISGRYENEQFF
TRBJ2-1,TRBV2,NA,CASRASDINEQFF
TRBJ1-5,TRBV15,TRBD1,CATRRDRGLGQPQHF
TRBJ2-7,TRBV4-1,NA,CASSQVSGAYEQYF
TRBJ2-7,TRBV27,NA,CASSYFYEQYF
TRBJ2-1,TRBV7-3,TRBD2,CASSRTSASSYNEQFF
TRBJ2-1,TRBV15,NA,CATSSERQPSNEQFF
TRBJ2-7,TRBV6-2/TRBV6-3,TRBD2,CASSYSTAGGPPDEQYF
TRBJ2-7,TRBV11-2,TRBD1,CASSWGTGYEQYF
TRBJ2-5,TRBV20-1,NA,CSARHESRETQYF
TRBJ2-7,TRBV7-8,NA,CASSLRLYEQYF
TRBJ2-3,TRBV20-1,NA,CSAFWGITDTQYF
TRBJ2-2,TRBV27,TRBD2,CASRSGRGFGELFF
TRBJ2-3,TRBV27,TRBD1,CASSLVGTGTDTQYF
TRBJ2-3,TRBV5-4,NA,CASSSQGPTDTQYF
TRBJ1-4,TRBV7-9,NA,CASSLGEQKLFF
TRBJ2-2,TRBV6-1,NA,CASRPGLAGELFF
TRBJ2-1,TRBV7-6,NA,CASSLVLGPDNEQFF
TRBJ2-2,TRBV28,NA,CASSFGGGELFF
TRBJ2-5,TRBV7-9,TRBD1,CASSLGQGTETQYF